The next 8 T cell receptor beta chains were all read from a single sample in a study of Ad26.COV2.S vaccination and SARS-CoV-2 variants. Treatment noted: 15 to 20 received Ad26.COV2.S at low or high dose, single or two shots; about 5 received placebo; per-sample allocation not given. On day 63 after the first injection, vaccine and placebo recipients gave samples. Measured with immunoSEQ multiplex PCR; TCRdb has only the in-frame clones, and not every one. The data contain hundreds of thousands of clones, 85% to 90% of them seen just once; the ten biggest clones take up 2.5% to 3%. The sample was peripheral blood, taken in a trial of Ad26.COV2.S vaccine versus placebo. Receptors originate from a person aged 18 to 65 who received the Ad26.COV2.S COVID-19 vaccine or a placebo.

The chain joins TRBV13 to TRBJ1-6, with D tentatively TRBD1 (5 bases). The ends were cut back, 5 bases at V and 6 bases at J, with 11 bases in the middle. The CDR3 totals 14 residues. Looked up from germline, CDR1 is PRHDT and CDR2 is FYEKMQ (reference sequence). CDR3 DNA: TGTGCCAGCAGCCTGACAGCCTCTAATTCACCCCTCCACTTT. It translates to CASSLTASNSPLHF.

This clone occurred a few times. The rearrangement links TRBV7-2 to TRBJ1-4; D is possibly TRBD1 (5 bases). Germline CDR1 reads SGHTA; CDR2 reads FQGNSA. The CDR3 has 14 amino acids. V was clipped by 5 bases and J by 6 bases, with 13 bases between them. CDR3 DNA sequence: TGTGCCAGCAGCCGTCGAGGGGAAGATGAAAAACTGTTTTTT. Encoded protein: CASSRRGEDEKLFF. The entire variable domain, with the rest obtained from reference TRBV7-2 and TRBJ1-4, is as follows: GAGVSQSPSNKVTEKGKDVELRCDPISGHTALYWYRQSLGQGLEFLIYFQGNSAPDKSGLPSDRFSAERTGGSVSTLTIQRTQQEDSAVYLCASSRRGEDEKLFFGSGTQLSVL.

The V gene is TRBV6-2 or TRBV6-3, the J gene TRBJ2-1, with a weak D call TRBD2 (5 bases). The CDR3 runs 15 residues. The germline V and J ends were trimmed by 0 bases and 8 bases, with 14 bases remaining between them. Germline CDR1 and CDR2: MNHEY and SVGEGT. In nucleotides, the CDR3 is TGTGCCAGCAGTTACTCGCTCCAGCGGACCGATGAGCAGTTCTTC. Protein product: CASSYSLQRTDEQFF.

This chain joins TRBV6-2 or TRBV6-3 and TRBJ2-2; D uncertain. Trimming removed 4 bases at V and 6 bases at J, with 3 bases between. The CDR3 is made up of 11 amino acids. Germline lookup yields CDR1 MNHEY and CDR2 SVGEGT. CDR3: CASSWSGELFF. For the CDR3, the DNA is TGTGCCAGCAGTTGGTCCGGGGAGCTGTTTTTT.

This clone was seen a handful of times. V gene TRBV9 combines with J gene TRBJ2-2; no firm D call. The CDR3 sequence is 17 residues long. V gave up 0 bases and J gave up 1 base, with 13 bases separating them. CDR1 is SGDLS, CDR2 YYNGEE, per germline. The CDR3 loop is CASSVGVAPMNTGELFF. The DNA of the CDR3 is TGTGCCAGCAGCGTAGGGGTGGCCCCCATGAACACCGGGGAGCTGTTTTTT.

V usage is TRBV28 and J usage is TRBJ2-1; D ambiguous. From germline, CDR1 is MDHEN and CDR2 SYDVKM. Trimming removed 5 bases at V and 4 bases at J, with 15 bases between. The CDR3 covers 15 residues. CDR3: CASSTADEIYNEQFF. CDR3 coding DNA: TGTGCCAGCAGTACTGCAGACGAGATTTACAATGAGCAGTTCTTC.

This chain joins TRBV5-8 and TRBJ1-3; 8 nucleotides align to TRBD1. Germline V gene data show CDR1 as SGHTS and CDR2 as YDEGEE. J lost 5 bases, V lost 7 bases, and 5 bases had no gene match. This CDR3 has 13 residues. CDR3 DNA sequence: TGTGCCAGCGGACAGGGACGGCGAAACACCATATATTTT. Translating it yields CASGQGRRNTIYF.

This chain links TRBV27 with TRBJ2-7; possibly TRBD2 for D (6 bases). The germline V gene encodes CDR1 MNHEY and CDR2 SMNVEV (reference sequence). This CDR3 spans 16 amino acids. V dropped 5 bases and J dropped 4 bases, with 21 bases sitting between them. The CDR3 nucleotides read TGTGCCAGCAGTCCCAGCTCGGGGGAGAAAGGTTACGAGCAGTACGTC. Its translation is CASSPSSGEKGYEQYV.